Detailed here is one T cell receptor (beta chain). The data stem from a study of blood T cell repertoires in COVID-19. Study information: The United States, Italy and Spain were the sources of the acute and convalescent COVID-19 samples. From T cells, B-cell-depleted T cells, or PBMCs came the material, which was cDNA or gDNA.

Per the authors' pipeline: Reference gene primer amplification gave nucleated cell count estimates. Produced via immunoSEQ multiplex PCR; TCRdb's table is partial and in-frame only. V and J calls and clone size are copied from that table; D and trimming were computed from the DNA. The table lists 14,000 to 15,000 clones, almost 95% of them singletons. V dropped 3 bases and J dropped 6 bases, with 12 bases sitting between them. Germline V lookup: CDR1 SGHTA, CDR2 FQGNSA. The CDR3 covers 14 residues. The chain employs TRBV7-2 and TRBJ1-5, with D possibly matching TRBD1 (6 bases). Sequences were obtained from peripheral blood. The receptor was derived from a human donor with active COVID-19. The donor label of this sample is uncertain. CDR3 amino acids: CASSFSAQGQPQHF. The CDR3 region has the DNA TGTGCCAGCAGCTTTAGTGCACAGGGTCAGCCCCAGCATTTT.